This TCR beta chain appears in the sequencing data of a study of beta chain features in type 1 diabetes. Study summary: Patients looked much like healthy donors when it came to age, gender and cell yields. Study observations and caveats: A closer apparent resemblance between naive, central memory and Treg TCRB repertoires was seen in patients than in healthy donors. cDNA sequencing could over-represent cells with high TCR expression. Insertion counts at VDJ junctions were lower in type 1 diabetes patients, who also showed more deletions there. Type 1 diabetes patients had moderately but significantly shorter TCRB CDR3s in all four CD4+ subsets.

Isolated RNA was reverse transcribed in full, so expressed TCRB transcripts were sequenced. The assay was immunoSEQ multiplex PCR, and TCRdb's table has in-frame clones only and misses some. The data hold about 370,000 clones, with over 8.5% observed a single time. Trimming cost V 0 bases and J 6 bases, with 14 bases left between them. The V gene's germline CDR1 is WSHSY and CDR2 SAAADI. The CDR3 loop spans 15 amino acids. A few counts support this clone. Its antigen is as yet unknown. The clonotype originates from a man in his thirties or forties with type 1 diabetes. The J gene is TRBJ1-1, the V gene TRBV10-2; D remains ambiguous. Sequencing input: central memory CD4+ T cells from blood. CDR3 protein: CASSESPRFGAEAFF. The CDR3, as DNA: TGCGCCAGCAGTGAGTCTCCCCGTTTTGGGGCTGAAGCTTTCTTT.